Sequencing of this T cell receptor (beta chain) was carried out in a study of shared clonotypes between healthy human individuals (dated by TCRdb to between 2020 and 2021). About the study as a whole: A few men and two women, aged 18 to 49 years, made up the cohort. For each donor, three plates each were used for CD4 naive and CD4 memory, two plates were used for CD8 naive, and one plate was used for CD8 memory. To estimate repertoire size and how much clonotypes are shared between individuals, the study performed deep sequencing of blood TCR repertoires from a few healthy adults. To increase sequencing depth and limit assay-specific biases, TCR repertoire library preparation and sequencing were carried out by different laboratories using diverse techniques. Leukapheresis yielded between about 0.85 and 9.5 billion PBMCs per donor. Broad study findings and their caveats: The small number of donors limited the genetic and exposure-history diversity represented. Incomplete sequencing was indicated by rarefaction of sorted-subset datasets, despite the large sequencing depth. When four donors were compared, the shared fraction of clonotypes was about 5% for naive CD4, around 3.6% for naive CD8, about 2.5% for memory CD4, and 0.35% to 0.5% for memory CD8. Pairwise subsampling led to the expectation that sequencing depth would affect the degree of clonotype sharing among donors. Naive subsets generally had larger estimated clonotype richness than memory subsets. Compared with non-shared clonotypes, the clonotypes found in all four sorted-subset donors had higher generation probabilities. Sampling was restricted to blood, and TCR repertoires in tissues likely differ from the TCR repertoires found in blood.

Trimming at the junction amounts to 3 bases on V and 6 bases on J, and the germline ends lie 11 bases apart. The germline V gene encodes CDR1 KGHSH and CDR2 LQKENI. The CDR3 covers 13 residues, taking in both the cysteine and the phenylalanine. Only the CDR3 DNA stays, 39 bases, in frame from base 1. In regard to this clone: The clone's antigen remains unknown. Base qualities are not provided; no much larger clone lies one nucleotide away.

Healthy HIV-negative adults with no recently reported acute infections or vaccinations were included as donors. All donors were Caucasian adults living in Nashville, Tennessee, USA. Magnetic negative selection was used to enrich CD4+ T cells, after which naive cells were positively selected on CD45RA and the negative fraction became the memory subset. Blood was collected by leukapheresis, and PBMCs were isolated by Ficoll-Histopaque density gradient centrifugation and then cryopreserved in liquid nitrogen vapor phase. Purity and quantity of every magnetically sorted T cell population were checked by analytical flow cytometry. Genomic DNA was isolated from each sorted fraction and quantified by UV absorbance on a Nanodrop 2000c. Using the deep immunoSEQ assay, TCR CDR3 regions were amplified from genomic DNA by multiplex PCR. Genomic DNA extracted from each cell subset was distributed evenly over all wells of several immunoSEQ 96-well plates, and each plate served as one replicate. For sorted subsets, about 0.2 ug genomic DNA, equal to 25,000 to 35,000 T cell genomes, was loaded into each replicate PCR. Purified libraries were quantified with a Qubit 3.0 fluorometer, sized on a Bioanalyzer 2100, and re-quantified with the KAPA Library Quantification kit. Every immunoSEQ 96-well plate was sequenced on a separate single-read 150-cycle Illumina NextSeq 550 flow cell. The authors' pipeline ran thus. Because the immunoSEQ output held only junctional sequences and lacked quality scores, the filtering could not match the filtering applied to full-length reads. To assign V/J genes and CDR3, sequences were annotated using PyIR, a Python wrapper for IgBLAST v1.9, with IMGT germline references. Reads were filtered out if the reads had weak V/J assignments (E-value above 1e-6), no CDR3, stop codons, out-of-frame junctions, or ambiguous translated residues. V3J clonotypes were defined as sequences sharing the same inferred V gene, J gene, and CDR3 amino acid sequence. Percentage overlap between repertoires was calculated by dividing the number of shared unique clonotypes by the size of the smaller repertoire. RTK rarefaction, the Chao1 estimator, and Recon v2.1 estimates of unobserved clonotypes were used to assess repertoire richness. Generation probabilities for all TCRbeta clonotypes obtained by the gDNA method from a handful of donors were computed using OLGA. In its TCRdb copy, this immuneACCESS table keeps in-frame sequences only and misses some clones. Where compared with another copy, unresolved V genes explain less than half of these, and the others have no known cause. The D gene and trimming were derived from the DNA, and the V and J assignments and clone size from that table. This sample has about 1.1 million clones in its table, and around three quarters of those were observed once. The ten largest clones represent roughly 0.9% of the sample.

This receptor chain uses TRBV18 and TRBJ1-2; possibly the D gene is TRBD1, per 5 matching bases. The sequence was obtained from a man aged 18 to 30 in good health. Some clones in this sample may be carry-over from other donors' samples. Specimen: memory CD4+ T cells from PBMCs. The cell subset or site label, read with the paper, signifies: CD45RA-negative fraction. The CDR3 protein sequence reads: CASSPAGSHGYTF. The DNA reads as follows: TGTGCCAGCTCACCGGCAGGGAGCCATGGCTACACCTTC.